The 10 T cell receptor beta chains listed next were all sequenced from one sample in a study of vaccination effects on CD4 cells after COVID-19. Their specific antigens are unknown. Viral peptide pools were used in the ViraFEST assay to expand antigen-specific CD4+ T cells, and sequencing came afterward. Isolating CD4+ T cells followed about 11 days of culture. Everyone in the study got two shots of either the BNT162b2 or mRNA-1273 vaccine. The protocol was immunoSEQ multiplex PCR, while the TCRdb copy is restricted to in-frame clones and leaves out a portion. In the table there are around 30,000 clones, around 67% of which are singletons. The material sequenced was CD4+ T cells from PBMCs cultured with HCoV-NL63 spike peptides, taken after COVID-19 vaccination. Every receptor here comes from a human donor who received a COVID-19 vaccine.

The chain employs TRBV2 and TRBJ2-7, with 9 bases identical to TRBD1. Germline CDR1 SNHLY, CDR2 FYNNEI. The CDR3 sequence is 14 residues long. After removal of 9 bases from V and 4 bases from J, the junction contained 10 bases not matched to a gene. The CDR3 DNA is TGTGCCAGTGAGCTCCGGGACAGGGCATACGAGCAGTACTTC. Protein sequence: CASELRDRAYEQYF.

The chain is built from TRBV11-3 and TRBJ2-2, with a weak D call TRBD1 (6 bases). V was cut by 1 base and J by 0 bases, with 9 bases left in between. This CDR3 is 16 amino acids long. The V gene's germline CDR1 is SGHNT and CDR2 YENEEA. CDR3 protein: CASSLGGGPNTGELFF. CDR3 in DNA: TGTGCCAGCAGCTTAGGTGGGGGCCCGAACACCGGGGAGCTGTTTTTT.

The CDR3 nucleotides read TGTGCCAGCAGCCACCTTTATGCGGGGGCCGGGGCCAACGTCCTGACTTTC. Its protein product is CASSHLYAGAGANVLTF. The rearrangement uses TRBV4-2 and TRBJ2-6; a possible D gene is TRBD2 (7 bases). CDR1 and CDR2 (germline): LGHNA, YNFKEQ. The CDR3 contains 17 residues. With 3 bases removed from V and 4 bases from J, the gap between germline ends came to 16 bases.

This chain links TRBV27 with TRBJ1-1; the D gene is possibly TRBD1 (6 bases). CDR1 is MNHEY and CDR2 is SMNVEV in the germline V gene (reference sequence). The V end lost 3 bases, the J end lost 1 base, and 9 bases lay between the germline ends. The CDR3 loop spans 14 amino acids. The CDR3 nucleotides read TGTGCCAGCAGTTTGACACAGGGGAACACTGAAGCTTTCTTT. It translates to CASSLTQGNTEAFF.

This clone has only a few counts. The chain recombines TRBV9 with TRBJ1-2, with D perhaps TRBD1 (6 bases). This CDR3 contains 14 residues. V lost 1 base, J lost 2 bases, and 9 bases lay in between. CDR1 and CDR2 (germline): SGDLS, YYNGEE. CDR3 protein: CASSVRQANYGYTF. The DNA for the CDR3 is TGTGCCAGCAGCGTAAGACAGGCGAACTATGGCTACACCTTC.

The chain couples TRBV6-1 to TRBJ1-4, with 10 bases matching TRBD1. J was trimmed by 7 bases and V by 4 bases; bases with no gene match: 9. The germline V gene has CDR1 MNHNS and CDR2 SASEGT. The CDR3 totals 16 residues. This chain's CDR3 is CASSGALGTGVEKLFF. The DNA for the CDR3 is TGTGCCAGCAGTGGGGCCCTTGGGACAGGGGTTGAAAAACTGTTTTTT.

The V and J genes are TRBV2 and TRBJ2-5; D is perhaps TRBD1 or TRBD2 (5 bases each). Trimming pared 5 bases from V and 1 base from J, leaving 8 bases between. Looked up from germline, CDR1 is SNHLY and CDR2 is FYNNEI. The CDR3 loop spans 13 amino acids. CDR3 coding DNA: TGTGCCAGCAGTAGGGACGTCCAAGAGACCCAGTACTTC. Encoded protein: CASSRDVQETQYF.

The J gene is TRBJ1-1, the V gene TRBV9, with D unclear. This CDR3 has 14 amino acids. Germline CDR1 and CDR2: SGDLS and YYNGEE. V dropped 3 bases and J dropped 0 bases, with 9 bases sitting between them. The CDR3 DNA reads as TGTGCCAGCAGCGGTAACAGCCTGAACACTGAAGCTTTCTTT. It translates to CASSGNSLNTEAFF.

V usage is TRBV19 and J usage is TRBJ2-5; 8 bases align to TRBD1. Germline CDR1 is LNHDA and CDR2 is SQIVND (reference sequence). After removal of 3 bases from V and 0 bases from J, the junction contained 3 bases not matched to a gene. This CDR3 comprises 15 residues. The CDR3 sequence is CASSIRRGHQETQYF. CDR3 DNA sequence: TGTGCCAGTAGTATCCGCAGGGGGCACCAAGAGACCCAGTACTTC.

This chain links TRBV5-1 with TRBJ2-7, with unresolved D. The ends were cut back, 4 bases at V and 4 bases at J, with 9 bases in the middle. The length of the CDR3 is 12 residues. Germline V gene sequence: CDR1 SGHRS, CDR2 YFSETQ. In nucleotides, the CDR3 is TGCGCCAGCAGCCTGGGAACGTACGAGCAGTACTTC. It is translated as CASSLGTYEQYF.